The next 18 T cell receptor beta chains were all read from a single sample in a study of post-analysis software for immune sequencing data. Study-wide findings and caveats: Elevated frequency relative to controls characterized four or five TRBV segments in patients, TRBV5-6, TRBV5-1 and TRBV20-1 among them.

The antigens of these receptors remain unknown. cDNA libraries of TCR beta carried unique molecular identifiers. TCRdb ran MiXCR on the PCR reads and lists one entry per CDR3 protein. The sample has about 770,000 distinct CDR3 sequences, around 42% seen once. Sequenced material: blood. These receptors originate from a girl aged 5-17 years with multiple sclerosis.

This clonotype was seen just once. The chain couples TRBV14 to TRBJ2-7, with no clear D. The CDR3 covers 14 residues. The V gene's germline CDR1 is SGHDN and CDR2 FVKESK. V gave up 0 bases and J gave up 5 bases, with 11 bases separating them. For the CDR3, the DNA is TGTGCCAGCAGCCAAGATTTGCCTGGAGACGAGCAGTACTTC. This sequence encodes CASSQDLPGDEQYF. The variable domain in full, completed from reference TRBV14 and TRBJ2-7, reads EAGVTQFPSHSVIEKGQTVTLRCDPISGHDNLYWYRRVMGKEIKFLLHFVKESKQDESGMPNNRFLAERTGGTYSTLKVQPAELEDSGVYFCASSQDLPGDEQYFGPGTRLTVT.

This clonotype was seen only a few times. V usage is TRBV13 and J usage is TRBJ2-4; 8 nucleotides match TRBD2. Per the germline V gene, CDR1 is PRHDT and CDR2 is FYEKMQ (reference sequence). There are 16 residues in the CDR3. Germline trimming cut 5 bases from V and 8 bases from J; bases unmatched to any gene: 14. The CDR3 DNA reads TGTGCCAGCAGCGCCCGAGGAGCGGGAGAGGTAGACATTCAGTACTTC. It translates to CASSARGAGEVDIQYF.

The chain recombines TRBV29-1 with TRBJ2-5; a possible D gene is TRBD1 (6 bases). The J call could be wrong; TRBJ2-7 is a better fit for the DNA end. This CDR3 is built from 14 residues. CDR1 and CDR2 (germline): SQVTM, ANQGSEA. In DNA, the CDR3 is TGCAGCGTTGTCCTCACAGGGTCGTTCGACGAGCAGTACTTC. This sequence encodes CSVVLTGSFDEQYF.

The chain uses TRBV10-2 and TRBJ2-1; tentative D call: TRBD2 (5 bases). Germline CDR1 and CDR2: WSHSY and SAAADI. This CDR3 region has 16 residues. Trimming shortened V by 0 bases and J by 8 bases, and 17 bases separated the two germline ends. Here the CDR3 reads CASSESSAGPGDEQFF. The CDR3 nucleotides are TGCGCCAGCAGTGAGTCTAGCGCGGGCCCCGGGGATGAGCAGTTCTTC.

This CDR3 reads CATSDPPSGGQFF. The CDR3 nucleotides are TGTGCCACCAGTGATCCCCCAAGCGGGGGGCAGTTCTTC. This chain connects TRBV24-1 to TRBJ2-1; 8 bases match TRBD2. The CDR3 length is 13 residues. Germline V gene sequence: CDR1 KGHDR, CDR2 SFDVKD. The ends lost 3 bases at V and 12 bases at J; junction bases unmatched: 6.

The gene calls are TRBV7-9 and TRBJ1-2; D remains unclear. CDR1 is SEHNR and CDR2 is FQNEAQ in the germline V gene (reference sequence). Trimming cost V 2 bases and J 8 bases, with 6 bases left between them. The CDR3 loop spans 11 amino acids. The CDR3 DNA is TGTGCCAGCAGCTTAAGTAGAGGCTACACCTTC. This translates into CASSLSRGYTF.

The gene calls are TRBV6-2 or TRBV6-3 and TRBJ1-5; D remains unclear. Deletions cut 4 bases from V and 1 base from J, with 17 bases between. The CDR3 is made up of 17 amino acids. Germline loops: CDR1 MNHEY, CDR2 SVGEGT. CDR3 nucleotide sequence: TGTGCCAGCAGTTTGGTCCAGTCGATGGTCAGCAATCAGCCCCAGCATTTT. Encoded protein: CASSLVQSMVSNQPQHF.

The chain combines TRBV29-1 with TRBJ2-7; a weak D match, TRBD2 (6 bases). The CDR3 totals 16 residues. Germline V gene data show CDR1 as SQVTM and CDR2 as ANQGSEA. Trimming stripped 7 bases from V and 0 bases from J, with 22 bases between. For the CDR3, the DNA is TGCAGCGCCTTGGTCGGGACTCCATTGGGCTCCTACGAGCAGTACTTC. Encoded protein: CSALVGTPLGSYEQYF.

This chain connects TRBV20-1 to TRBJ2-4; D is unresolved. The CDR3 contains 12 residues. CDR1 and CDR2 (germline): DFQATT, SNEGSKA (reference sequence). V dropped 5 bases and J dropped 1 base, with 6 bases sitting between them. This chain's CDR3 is CSASQAKNIQYF. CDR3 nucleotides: TGCAGTGCTTCTCAGGCCAAAAACATTCAGTACTTC.

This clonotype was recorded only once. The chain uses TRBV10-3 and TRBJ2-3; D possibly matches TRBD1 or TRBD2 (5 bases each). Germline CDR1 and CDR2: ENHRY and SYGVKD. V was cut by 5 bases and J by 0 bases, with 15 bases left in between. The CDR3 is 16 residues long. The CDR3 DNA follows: TGTGCCATCAGTAACCTTAGGGACGCTAGCACAGATACGCAGTATTTT. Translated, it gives CAISNLRDASTDTQYF.

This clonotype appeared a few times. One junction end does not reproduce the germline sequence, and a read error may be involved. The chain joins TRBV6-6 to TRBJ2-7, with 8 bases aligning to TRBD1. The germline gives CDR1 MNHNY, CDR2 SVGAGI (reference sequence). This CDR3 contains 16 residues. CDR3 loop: CASSPLGTGLSDEQYF. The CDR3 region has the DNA TGTGCCAGCAGTCCCCTCGGGACAGGTCTCTCCGACGAGCAGTACTTC.

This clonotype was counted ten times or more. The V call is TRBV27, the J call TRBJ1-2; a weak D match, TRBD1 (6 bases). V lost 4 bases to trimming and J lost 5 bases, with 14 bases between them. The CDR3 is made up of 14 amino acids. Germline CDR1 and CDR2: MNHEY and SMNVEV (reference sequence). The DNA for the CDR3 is TGTGCCAGCAGTTCCAGGGGAGGGGGTTATGGCTACACCTTC. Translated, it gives CASSSRGGGYGYTF.

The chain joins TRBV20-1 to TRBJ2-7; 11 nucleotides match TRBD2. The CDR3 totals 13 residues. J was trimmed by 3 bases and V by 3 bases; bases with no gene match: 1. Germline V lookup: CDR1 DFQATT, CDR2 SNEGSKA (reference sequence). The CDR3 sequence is CSARGTSGYEQYF. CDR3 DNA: TGCAGTGCTAGGGGGACTAGCGGCTACGAGCAGTACTTC.

CDR3: CAISESRTGMNTEAFF. As DNA, the CDR3 is TGTGCCATCAGTGAGTCTCGGACAGGGATGAACACTGAAGCTTTCTTT. V gene TRBV10-3 combines with J gene TRBJ1-1, with 8 bases matching TRBD1. Germline CDR1 ENHRY, CDR2 SYGVKD. There are 16 residues in the CDR3. V lost 0 bases to trimming and J lost 0 bases; unmatched junction nucleotides: 3.

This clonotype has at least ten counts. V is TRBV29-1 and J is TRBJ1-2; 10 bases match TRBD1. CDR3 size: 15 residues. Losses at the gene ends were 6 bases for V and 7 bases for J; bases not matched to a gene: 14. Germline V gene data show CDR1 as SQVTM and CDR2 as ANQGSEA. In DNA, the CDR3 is TGCAGCGTCGGATCCCTCGACAGGGGGCAATCTGGCTACACCTTC. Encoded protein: CSVGSLDRGQSGYTF.

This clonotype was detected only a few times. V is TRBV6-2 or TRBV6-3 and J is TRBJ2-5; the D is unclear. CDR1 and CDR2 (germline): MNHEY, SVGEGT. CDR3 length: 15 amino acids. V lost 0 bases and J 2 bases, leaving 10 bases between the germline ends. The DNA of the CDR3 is TGTGCCAGCAGTTACTCGATTGGCAGGCAAGAGACCCAGTACTTC. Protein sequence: CASSYSIGRQETQYF.

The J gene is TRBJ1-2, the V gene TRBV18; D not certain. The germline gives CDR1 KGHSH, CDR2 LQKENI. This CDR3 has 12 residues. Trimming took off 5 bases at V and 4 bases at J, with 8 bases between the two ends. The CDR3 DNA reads TGTGCCAGCTCATCGAATCCCTATGGCTACACCTTC. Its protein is CASSSNPYGYTF.

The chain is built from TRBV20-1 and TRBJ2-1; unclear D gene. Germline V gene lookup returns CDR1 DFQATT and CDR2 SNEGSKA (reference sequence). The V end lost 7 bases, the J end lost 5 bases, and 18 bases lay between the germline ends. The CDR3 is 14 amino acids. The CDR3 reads CSGATGSLNNEQFF. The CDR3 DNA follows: TGCAGTGGCGCCACCGGGTCGCTCAACAATGAGCAGTTCTTC.